One sample yielded the 6 T cell receptor beta chains listed below, sequenced in a study of cytomegalovirus exposure and HLA in healthy donors. With 60 Vbeta and 13 Jbeta primers, the PCR was carried out. TCRdb's table, derived via immunoSEQ multiplex PCR, lists solely in-frame clones and lacks some. The table includes about 140,000 clones, over 70% detected once. Sequencing was performed on PBMCs. The receptor source for this set is a woman aged 40 to 55 in good health and CMV-seronegative.

The V and J genes are TRBV6-4 and TRBJ1-1; D call uncertain. The CDR3 runs to 13 residues. Trimming took off 4 bases at V and 0 bases at J, with 6 bases between the two ends. Germline V gene sequence: CDR1 MRHNA, CDR2 SNTAGT. The chain's CDR3 is CASSVEMNTEAFF. The CDR3 DNA reads as TGTGCCAGCAGTGTGGAGATGAACACTGAAGCTTTCTTT.

The chain carries TRBV5-1 and TRBJ2-2, with a tentative D call TRBD2 (5 bases). CDR1 and CDR2 (germline): SGHRS, YFSETQ. The length of the CDR3 is 17 residues. Trimming cost V 0 bases and J 2 bases, with 14 bases left between them. Written as DNA, the CDR3 is TGCGCCAGCAGCTTGGCGGTTGCTAGCCGAAACACCGGGGAGCTGTTTTTT. The encoded protein is CASSLAVASRNTGELFF.

The chain recombines TRBV11-2 with TRBJ2-7; tentative D call: TRBD1 (5 bases). The germline V gene has CDR1 SGHAT and CDR2 FQNNGV. The V end was cut by 4 bases, the J end by 6 bases, with 19 bases between. The length of the CDR3 is 15 residues. CDR3 protein: CASSSQTSGPSEQYF. The CDR3 region has the DNA TGTGCCAGCAGCTCCCAAACCTCAGGGCCCTCCGAGCAGTACTTC.

The CDR3 sequence is CASSPGTGGNYGYTF. The CDR3 DNA reads TGTGCCAGCTCACCCGGGACAGGGGGGAACTATGGCTACACCTTC. The J gene is TRBJ1-2, the V gene TRBV18, with 11 bases lining up with TRBD1. CDR1 KGHSH and CDR2 LQKENI come from the germline V gene. The V segment lost 3 bases and the J segment 2 bases; nucleotides outside the gene matches: 2. CDR3 length equals 15 residues. The full variable domain, with the rest looked up from reference TRBV18 and TRBJ1-2, is NAGVMQNPRHLVRRRGQEARLRCSPMKGHSHVYWYRQLPEEGLKFMVYLQKENIIDESGMPKERFSAEFPKEGPSILRIQQVVRGDSAAYFCASSPGTGGNYGYTFGSGTRLTVV.

The rearrangement joins TRBV9 to TRBJ1-1, with a weak D call TRBD1 (5 bases). The V end was cut by 0 bases, the J end by 0 bases, with 9 bases between. CDR3 length equals 15 residues. Germline V CDR1 and CDR2: SGDLS, YYNGEE. For the CDR3, the DNA is TGTGCCAGCAGCGTAGGGGGCCCACTGAACACTGAAGCTTTCTTT. Its protein is CASSVGGPLNTEAFF.

This chain uses TRBV13 with TRBJ1-2; 9 bases align to TRBD1. There are 17 residues in the CDR3. Trimming cost V 5 bases and J 6 bases; bases outside gene matches: 16. Germline CDR1 is PRHDT and CDR2 is FYEKMQ (reference sequence). CDR3: CASSLTTRHRGRDGYTF. Here the CDR3 DNA reads TGTGCCAGCAGCCTAACCACACGGCACAGGGGGCGGGATGGCTACACCTTC.